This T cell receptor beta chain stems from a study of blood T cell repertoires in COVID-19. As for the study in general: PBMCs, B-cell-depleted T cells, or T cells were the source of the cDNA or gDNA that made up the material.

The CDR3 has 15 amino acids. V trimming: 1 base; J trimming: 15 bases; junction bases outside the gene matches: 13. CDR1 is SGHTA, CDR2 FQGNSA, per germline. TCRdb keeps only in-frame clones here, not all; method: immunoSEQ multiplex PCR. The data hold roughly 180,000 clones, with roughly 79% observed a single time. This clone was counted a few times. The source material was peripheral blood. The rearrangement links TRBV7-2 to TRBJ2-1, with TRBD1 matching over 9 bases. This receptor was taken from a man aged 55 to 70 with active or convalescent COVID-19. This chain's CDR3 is CASSLDGQGTGYPFF. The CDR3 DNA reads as TGTGCCAGCAGCTTAGACGGACAGGGGACTGGGTATCCGTTCTTC. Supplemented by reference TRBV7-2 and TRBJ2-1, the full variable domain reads GAGVSQSPSNKVTEKGKDVELRCDPISGHTALYWYRQSLGQGLEFLIYFQGNSAPDKSGLPSDRFSAERTGGSVSTLTIQRTQQEDSAVYLCASSLDGQGTGYPFFGPGTRLTVL.